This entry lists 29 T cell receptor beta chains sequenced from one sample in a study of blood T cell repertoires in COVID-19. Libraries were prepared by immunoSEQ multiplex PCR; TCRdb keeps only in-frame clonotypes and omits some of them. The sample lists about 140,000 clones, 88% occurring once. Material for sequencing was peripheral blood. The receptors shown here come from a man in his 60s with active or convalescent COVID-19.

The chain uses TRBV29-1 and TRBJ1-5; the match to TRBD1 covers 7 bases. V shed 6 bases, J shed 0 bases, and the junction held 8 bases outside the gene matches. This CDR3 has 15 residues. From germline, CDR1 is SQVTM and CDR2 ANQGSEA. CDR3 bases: TGCAGCGTAAAGTTAACAGGGGATAGCAATCAGCCCCAGCATTTT. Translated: CSVKLTGDSNQPQHF.

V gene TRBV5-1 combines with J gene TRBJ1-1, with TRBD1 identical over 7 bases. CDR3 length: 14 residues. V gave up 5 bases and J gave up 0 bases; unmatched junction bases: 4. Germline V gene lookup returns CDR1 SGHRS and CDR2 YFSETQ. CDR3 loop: CASRDRILNTEAFF. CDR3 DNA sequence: TGCGCCAGCAGGGACAGGATCTTGAACACTGAAGCTTTCTTT.

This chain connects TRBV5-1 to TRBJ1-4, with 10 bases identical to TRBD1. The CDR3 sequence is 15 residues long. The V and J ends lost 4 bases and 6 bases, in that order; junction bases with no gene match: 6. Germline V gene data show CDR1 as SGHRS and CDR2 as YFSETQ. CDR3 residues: CASSQPGQGYEKLFF. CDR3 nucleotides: TGCGCCAGCAGCCAACCGGGACAGGGGTATGAAAAACTGTTTTTT.

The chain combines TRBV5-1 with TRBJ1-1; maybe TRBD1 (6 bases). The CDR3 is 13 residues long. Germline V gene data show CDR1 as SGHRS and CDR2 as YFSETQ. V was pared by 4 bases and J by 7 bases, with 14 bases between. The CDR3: CASSIKQGLEAFF. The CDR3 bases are TGCGCCAGCAGCATAAAACAGGGCCTTGAAGCTTTCTTT. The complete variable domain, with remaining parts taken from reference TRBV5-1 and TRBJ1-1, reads KAGVTQTPRYLIKTRGQQVTLSCSPISGHRSVSWYQQTPGQGLQFLFEYFSETQRNKGNFPGRFSGRQFSNSRSEMNVSTLELGDSALYLCASSIKQGLEAFFGQGTRLTVV.

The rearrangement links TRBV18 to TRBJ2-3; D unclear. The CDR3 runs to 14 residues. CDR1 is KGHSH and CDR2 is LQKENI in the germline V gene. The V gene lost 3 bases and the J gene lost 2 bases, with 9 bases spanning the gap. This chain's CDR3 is CASSPRVSTDTQYF. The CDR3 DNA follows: TGTGCCAGCTCACCCCGGGTTTCCACAGATACGCAGTATTTT.

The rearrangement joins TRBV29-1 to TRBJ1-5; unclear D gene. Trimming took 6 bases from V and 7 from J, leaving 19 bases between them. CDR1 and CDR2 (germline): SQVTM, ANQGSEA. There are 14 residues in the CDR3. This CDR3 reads CSVTMGGQPQPQHF. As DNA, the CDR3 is TGCAGCGTCACGATGGGAGGGCAGCCCCAGCCCCAGCATTTT.

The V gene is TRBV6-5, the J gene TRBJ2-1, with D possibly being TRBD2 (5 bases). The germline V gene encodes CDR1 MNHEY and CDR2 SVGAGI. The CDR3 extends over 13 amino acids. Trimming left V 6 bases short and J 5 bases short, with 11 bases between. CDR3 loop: CASRAAPHNEQFF. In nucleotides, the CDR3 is TGTGCCAGCAGAGCGGCCCCCCACAATGAGCAGTTCTTC.

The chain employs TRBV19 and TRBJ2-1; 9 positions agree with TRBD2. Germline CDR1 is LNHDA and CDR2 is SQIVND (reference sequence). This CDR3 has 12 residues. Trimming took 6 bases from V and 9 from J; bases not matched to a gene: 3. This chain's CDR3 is CASRGLAGEQFF. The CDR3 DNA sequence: TGTGCCAGTAGGGGACTAGCTGGTGAGCAGTTCTTC. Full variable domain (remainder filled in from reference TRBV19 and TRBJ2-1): DGGITQSPKYLFRKEGQNVTLSCEQNLNHDAMYWYRQDPGQGLRLIYYSQIVNDFQKGDIAEGYSVSREKKESFPLTVTSAQKNPTAFYLCASRGLAGEQFFGPGTRLTVL.

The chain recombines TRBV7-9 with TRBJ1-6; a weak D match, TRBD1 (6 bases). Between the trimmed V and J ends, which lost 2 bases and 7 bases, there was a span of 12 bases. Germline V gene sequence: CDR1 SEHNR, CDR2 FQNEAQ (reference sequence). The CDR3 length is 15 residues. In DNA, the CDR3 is TGTGCCAGCAGCTTAACTGGACAGCCGAATTCACCCCTCCACTTT. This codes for CASSLTGQPNSPLHF.

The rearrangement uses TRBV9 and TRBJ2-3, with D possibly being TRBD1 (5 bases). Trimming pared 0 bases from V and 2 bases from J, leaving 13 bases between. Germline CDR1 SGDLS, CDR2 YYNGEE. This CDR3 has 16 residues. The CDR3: CASSVAARATTDTQYF. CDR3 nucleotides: TGTGCCAGCAGCGTAGCTGCCAGGGCCACCACAGATACGCAGTATTTT.

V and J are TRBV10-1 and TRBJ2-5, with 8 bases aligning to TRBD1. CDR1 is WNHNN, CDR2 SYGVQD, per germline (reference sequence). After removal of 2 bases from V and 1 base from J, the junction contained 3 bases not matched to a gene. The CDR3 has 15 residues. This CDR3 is CASSEQGTGQETQYF. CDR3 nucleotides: TGCGCCAGCAGTGAGCAAGGGACAGGCCAAGAGACCCAGTACTTC.

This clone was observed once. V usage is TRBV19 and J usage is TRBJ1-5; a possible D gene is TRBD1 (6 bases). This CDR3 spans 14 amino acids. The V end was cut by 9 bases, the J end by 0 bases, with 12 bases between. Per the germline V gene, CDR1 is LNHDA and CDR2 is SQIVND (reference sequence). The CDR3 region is CASKRDISNQPQHF. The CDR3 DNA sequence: TGTGCCAGCAAAAGGGACATTAGCAATCAGCCCCAGCATTTT.

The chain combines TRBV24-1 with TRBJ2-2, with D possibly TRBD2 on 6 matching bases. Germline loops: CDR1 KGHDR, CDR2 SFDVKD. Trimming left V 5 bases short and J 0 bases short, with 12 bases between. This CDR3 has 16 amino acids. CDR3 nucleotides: TGTGCCACCAGTGGACGGGGGACTTCGAACACCGGGGAGCTGTTTTTT. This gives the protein CATSGRGTSNTGELFF.

CDR3 coding DNA: TGCGCCAGCAGCTCCAACCCCGGGACTAGCGGCGGTGAGCAGTTCTTC. Its protein is CASSSNPGTSGGEQFF. The J gene is TRBJ2-1, the V gene TRBV5-1; TRBD2 matches at 11 bases. After removal of 3 bases from V and 9 bases from J, the junction contained 11 bases not matched to a gene. Germline V gene sequence: CDR1 SGHRS, CDR2 YFSETQ. This CDR3 has 16 amino acids.

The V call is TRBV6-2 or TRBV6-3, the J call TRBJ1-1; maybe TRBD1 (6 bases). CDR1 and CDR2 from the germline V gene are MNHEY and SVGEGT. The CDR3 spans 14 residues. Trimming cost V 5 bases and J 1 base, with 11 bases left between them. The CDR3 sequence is CASSLTGRNTEAFF. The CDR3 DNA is TGTGCCAGCAGTCTAACAGGGAGGAACACTGAAGCTTTCTTT.

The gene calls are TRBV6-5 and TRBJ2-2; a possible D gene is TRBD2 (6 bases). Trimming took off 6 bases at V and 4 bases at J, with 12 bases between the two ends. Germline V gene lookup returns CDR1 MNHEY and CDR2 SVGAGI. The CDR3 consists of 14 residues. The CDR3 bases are TGTGCCAGCAGGTTGGGAGGTTCCACCGGGGAGCTGTTTTTT. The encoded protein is CASRLGGSTGELFF.

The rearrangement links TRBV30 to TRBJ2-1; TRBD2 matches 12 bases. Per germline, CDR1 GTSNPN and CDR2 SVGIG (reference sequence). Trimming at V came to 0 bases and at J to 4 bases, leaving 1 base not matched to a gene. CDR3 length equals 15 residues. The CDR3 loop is CAWSVGTSGYNEQFF. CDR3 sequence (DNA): TGTGCCTGGAGTGTAGGGACTAGCGGGTACAATGAGCAGTTCTTC.

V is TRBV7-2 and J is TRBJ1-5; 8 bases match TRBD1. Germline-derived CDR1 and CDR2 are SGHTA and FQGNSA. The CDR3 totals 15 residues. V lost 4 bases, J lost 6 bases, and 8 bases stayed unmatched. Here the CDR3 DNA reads TGTGCCAGCAGCTGGGGGACAGGAGGAGTTCAGCCCCAGCATTTT. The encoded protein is CASSWGTGGVQPQHF.

The DNA of the CDR3 is TGTGCCAGCACCCAGGGCACCCAGCCCCAGCATTTT. It yields the protein CASTQGTQPQHF. The rearrangement uses TRBV28 and TRBJ1-5; weak D call: TRBD1 (5 bases). Germline V CDR1 and CDR2: MDHEN, SYDVKM. The ends were cut back, 7 bases at V and 7 bases at J, with 11 bases in the middle. The CDR3 contains 12 residues.

The CDR3 coding sequence is TGTGCCAGCTCACCCGAGGGACAGGCTAATTCACCCCTCCACTTT. It is translated as CASSPEGQANSPLHF. This chain links TRBV18 with TRBJ1-6; 8 positions agree with TRBD1. V was pared by 3 bases and J by 6 bases, with 4 bases of the junction left unmatched. Germline V gene lookup returns CDR1 KGHSH and CDR2 LQKENI. The CDR3 runs 15 residues.

The CDR3 region has the DNA TGTGCCAGCCATTTAGGGGAAAAGGGACAAGAGACCCAGTACTTC. Residues: CASHLGEKGQETQYF. The V and J genes are TRBV6-5 and TRBJ2-5, with D possibly TRBD1 on 5 matching bases. From germline, CDR1 is MNHEY and CDR2 SVGAGI. Trimming cost V 8 bases and J 2 bases, with 18 bases left between them. This CDR3 contains 15 residues.

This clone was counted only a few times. The CDR3 protein is CASSSVPGLFSGNTIYF. The CDR3, as DNA: TGTGCCAGCAGCTCAGTCCCGGGACTTTTCTCTGGAAACACCATATATTTT. The rearrangement uses TRBV7-2 and TRBJ1-3, with D possibly matching TRBD1 (5 bases). The CDR3 consists of 17 residues. In germline, CDR1 is SGHTA, CDR2 FQGNSA. Trimming shortened V by 4 bases and J by 0 bases, and 16 bases separated the two germline ends.

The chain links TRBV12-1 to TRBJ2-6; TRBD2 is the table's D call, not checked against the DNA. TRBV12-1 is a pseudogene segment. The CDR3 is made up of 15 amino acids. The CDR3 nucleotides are TGTGCCAGCCGACGGGGGGCGCATGGGGCCAACGTCCTGACTTTC. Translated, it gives CASRRGAHGANVLTF.

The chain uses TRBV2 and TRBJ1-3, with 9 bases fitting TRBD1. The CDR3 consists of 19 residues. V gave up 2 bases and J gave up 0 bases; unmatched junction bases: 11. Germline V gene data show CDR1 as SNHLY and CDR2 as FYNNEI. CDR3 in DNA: TGTGCCAGCAGTGAATGGGACAGGGCCCGATACATCTCTGGAAACACCATATATTTT. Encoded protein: CASSEWDRARYISGNTIYF.

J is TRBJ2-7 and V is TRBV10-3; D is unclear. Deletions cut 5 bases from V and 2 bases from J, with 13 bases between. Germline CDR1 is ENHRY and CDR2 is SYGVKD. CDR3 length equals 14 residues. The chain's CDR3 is CAISPDSPPYEQYF. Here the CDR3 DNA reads TGTGCCATCAGTCCCGACTCGCCCCCCTACGAGCAGTACTTC.

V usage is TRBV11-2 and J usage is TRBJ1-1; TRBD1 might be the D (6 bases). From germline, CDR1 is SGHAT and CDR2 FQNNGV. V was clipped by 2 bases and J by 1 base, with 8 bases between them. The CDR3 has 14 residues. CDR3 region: CASSLRGGNTEAFF. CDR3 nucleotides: TGTGCCAGCAGCTTAAGGGGGGGGAACACTGAAGCTTTCTTT.

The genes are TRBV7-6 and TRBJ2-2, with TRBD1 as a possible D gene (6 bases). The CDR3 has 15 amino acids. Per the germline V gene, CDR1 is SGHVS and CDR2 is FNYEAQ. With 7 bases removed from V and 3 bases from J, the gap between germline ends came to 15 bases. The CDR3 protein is CASNPTGLDTGELFF. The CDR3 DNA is TGTGCCAGCAACCCAACAGGGTTGGACACCGGGGAGCTGTTTTTT.

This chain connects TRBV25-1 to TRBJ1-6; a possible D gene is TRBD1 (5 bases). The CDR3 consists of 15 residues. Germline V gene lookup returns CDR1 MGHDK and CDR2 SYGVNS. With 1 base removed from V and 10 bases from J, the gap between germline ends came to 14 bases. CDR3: CASSELSRVVSPLHF. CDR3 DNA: TGTGCCAGCAGTGAATTATCCAGGGTGGTGTCACCCCTCCACTTT. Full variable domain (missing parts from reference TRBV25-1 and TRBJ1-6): EADIYQTPRYLVIGTGKKITLECSQTMGHDKMYWYQQDPGMELHLIHYSYGVNSTEKGDLSSESTVSRIRTEHFPLTLESARPSHTSQYLCASSELSRVVSPLHFGNGTRLTVT.

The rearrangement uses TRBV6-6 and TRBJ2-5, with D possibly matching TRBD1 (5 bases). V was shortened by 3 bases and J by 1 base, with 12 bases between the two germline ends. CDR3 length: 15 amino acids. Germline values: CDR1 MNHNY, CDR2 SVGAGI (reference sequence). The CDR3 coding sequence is TGTGCCAGCAGTTATTGGGGCACAGCCCAAGAGACCCAGTACTTC. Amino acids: CASSYWGTAQETQYF.